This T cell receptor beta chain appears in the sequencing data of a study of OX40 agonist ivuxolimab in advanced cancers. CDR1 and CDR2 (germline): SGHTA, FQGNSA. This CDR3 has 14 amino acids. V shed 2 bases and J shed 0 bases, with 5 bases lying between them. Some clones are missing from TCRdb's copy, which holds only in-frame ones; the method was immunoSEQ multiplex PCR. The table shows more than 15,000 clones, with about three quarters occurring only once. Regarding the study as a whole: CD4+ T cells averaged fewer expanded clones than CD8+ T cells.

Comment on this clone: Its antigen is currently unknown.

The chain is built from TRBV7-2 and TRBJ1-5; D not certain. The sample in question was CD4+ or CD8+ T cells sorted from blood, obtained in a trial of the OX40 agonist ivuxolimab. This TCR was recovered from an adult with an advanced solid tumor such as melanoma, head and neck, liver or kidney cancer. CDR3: CASSLFASNQPQHF. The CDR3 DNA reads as TGTGCCAGCAGCTTATTTGCTAGCAATCAGCCCCAGCATTTT.